This T cell receptor beta chain was profiled in a study of T cell repertoires in cytomegalovirus infection. General study findings and limits: The cumulative frequency of public TCR beta families identified carriers of CMV plus the relevant HLA. What dominated the ex vivo response were HLA-C-restricted CMV-specific TCR beta clonotypes.

TCRdb fed the reads into MiXCR, producing one record per CDR3 protein. Of about half a million distinct CDR3 sequences detected, under 45% appear once; the ten largest clones hold around 44%. J was trimmed by 1 base and V by 5 bases; bases with no gene match: 14. CDR3 length: 18 residues. Concerning this clonotype itself: Its antigen remains unidentified.

This sequence joins TRBV12-3 or TRBV12-4 and TRBJ2-5, with 9 bases fitting TRBD2. The receptor was derived from a human donor in good health (CMV status not recorded). Some clones in this sample may be carry-over from other donors' samples. Specimen: cultured PBMCs, collected from culture after CMV antigen stimulation. The CDR3 sequence: CASSPRVAGVPGQETQYF. CDR3 nucleotides: TGTGCCAGCAGTCCCCGGGTAGCGGGGGTTCCGGGCCAAGAGACCCAGTACTTC.